This note documents a single T cell receptor (beta chain) sequence. The sample comes from a study of spatial heterogeneity in lung cancer. Study in general: Detected beta-chain sequences consistently exceeded alpha-chain sequences. As counted in raw reads, each unique TCR and UMI combination appeared more than ten times on average.

Unmatched junction bases numbered 3, after V lost 0 bases and J lost 3 bases. CDR3 length: 17 residues. Germline values: CDR1 MNHNS, CDR2 SASEGT. A unique molecular identifier was carried by every single TCR cDNA molecule. TCRdb reprocessed the 5' RACE reads with MiXCR, giving one entry per CDR3 protein. The sample shows some 47,000 distinct CDR3 sequences, roughly 7.2% of them seen only once. Time point specified: sample taken at primary tumor resection. Material for sequencing was whole RNA from tumor, nontumor lung or frozen PBMC, left unsorted. This sample comprised PBMCs, obtained at surgery. This TCR derives from a female donor with early-stage non-small cell lung cancer. The V call is TRBV6-1, the J call TRBJ2-3; 13 bases are shared with TRBD2. The CDR3 nucleotides are TGTGCCAGCAGTGAAGCGGGACTAGCGGGGCGAACAGATACGCAGTATTTT. Protein: CASSEAGLAGRTDTQYF.